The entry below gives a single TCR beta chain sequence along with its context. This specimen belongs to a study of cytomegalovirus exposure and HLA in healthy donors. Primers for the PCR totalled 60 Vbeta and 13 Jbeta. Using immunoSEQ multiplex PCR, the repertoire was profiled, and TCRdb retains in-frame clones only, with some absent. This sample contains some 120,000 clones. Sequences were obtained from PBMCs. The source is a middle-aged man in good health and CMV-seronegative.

The CDR3 sequence: CASSLALTGRNSPLHF. In nucleotides, the CDR3 is TGTGCCAGCAGCTTGGCCCTGACAGGGCGGAATTCACCCCTCCACTTT. The J gene is TRBJ1-6, the V gene TRBV5-6, with 7 bases matching TRBD1. V lost 0 bases to trimming and J lost 7 bases; unmatched junction nucleotides: 7. The germline gives CDR1 SGHDT, CDR2 YYEEEE. The CDR3 runs 16 residues.